These T cell receptor beta chains were read from a single sample in a study of shared T cell receptors in the human thymus. Sequencing used immunoSEQ multiplex PCR; TCRdb keeps in-frame clones, though not all of them. Of some 400,000 clones in the sample, around 93% are singletons; the top ten hold approximately 0.02%. Sequencing was done on a sample of thymocytes. These receptors were obtained from a human donor. The CDR3 runs from the conserved cysteine through the conserved F or W. The order of the fields is clone size, J gene, V gene, D gene, CDR3 protein, CDR3 DNA. D genes are given only for firm matches. The size of a clone is reported for some rows only, either as once, few or many, or as a class for expanded clones.

NA	TRBJ2-7	TRBV7-2	TRBD1	CASSPIDRGPAYEQYF	TGTGCCAGCAGCCCGATAGACAGGGGCCCTGCCTACGAGCAGTACTTC
once	TRBJ2-6	TRBV21-1	NA	CASSKVFWQGTTPYSGANVLTF	TGTGCCAGCAGCAAAGTCTTTTGGCAGGGGACTACCCCCTACTCTGGGGCCAACGTCCTGACTTTC
NA	TRBJ2-4	TRBV5-4	NA	CASSYEPGTDNDIQYF	TGTGCCAGCAGCTACGAACCCGGGACGGATAATGACATTCAGTACTTC
NA	TRBJ2-7	TRBV7-3	TRBD2	CASSLAGRGTYEQYF	TGTGCCAGCAGCTTAGCGGGGCGGGGGACCTACGAGCAGTACTTC
NA	TRBJ2-7	TRBV5-4	TRBD2	CASSPEREGGGYYEQYF	TGTGCCAGCAGCCCCGAGCGGGAGGGGGGGGGCTACTACGAGCAGTACTTC
NA	TRBJ1-1	TRBV6-5	NA	CASSYSLRRAWSEAFF	TGTGCCAGCAGTTACTCCCTTAGGAGGGCTTGGAGTGAAGCTTTCTTT
NA	TRBJ1-4	TRBV5-8	TRBD1	CASSQGQGGEKLFF	TGTGCCAGCAGCCAGGGACAGGGGGGTGAAAAACTGTTTTTT
NA	TRBJ1-1	TRBV10-3	NA	CAISDYTGTEAFF	TGTGCCATCAGTGATTATACAGGGACTGAAGCTTTCTTT
NA	TRBJ1-2	TRBV6-6	TRBD1	CASTKTDRVNGYTF	TGTGCCAGCACAAAGACCGACAGGGTAAATGGCTACACCTTC
NA	TRBJ2-2	TRBV27	NA	CASGNSGTRGMLFF	TGTGCCAGTGGAAATTCCGGGACTCGAGGAATGCTGTTTTTT
NA	TRBJ2-5	TRBV2	TRBD1	CASRVTGRETQYF	TGTGCCAGCAGAGTGACAGGGCGGGAGACCCAGTACTTC
NA	TRBJ1-1	TRBV11-2	NA	CASSSPTREENTEAFF	TGTGCCAGCAGCTCTCCCACCCGGGAGGAGAACACTGAAGCTTTCTTT
NA	TRBJ2-3	TRBV5-1	TRBD2	CASSLAAGRTDTQYF	TGCGCCAGCAGCTTAGCAGCGGGGCGCACAGATACGCAGTATTTT
NA	TRBJ1-5	TRBV6-1	NA	CASSEGLSNQPQHF	TGTGCCAGCAGTGAGGGACTTTCCAATCAGCCCCAGCATTTT
few	TRBJ2-5	TRBV29-1	NA	CSVAPLGETQYF	TGCAGCGTTGCACCCTTGGGGGAGACCCAGTACTTC
NA	TRBJ1-5	TRBV28	NA	CASSPHRSPFYGNQPQHF	TGTGCCAGCAGTCCACATAGGAGCCCTTTCTATGGCAATCAGCCCCAGCATTTT
NA	TRBJ2-5	TRBV4-2	TRBD1	CASSPGTEQETQYF	TGTGCCAGCAGCCCAGGGACAGAGCAAGAGACCCAGTACTTC
NA	TRBJ1-5	TRBV27	NA	CASSLSPGQGYNSNQPQHF	TGTGCCAGCAGTCTCTCACCGGGGCAGGGATATAATAGCAATCAGCCCCAGCATTTT